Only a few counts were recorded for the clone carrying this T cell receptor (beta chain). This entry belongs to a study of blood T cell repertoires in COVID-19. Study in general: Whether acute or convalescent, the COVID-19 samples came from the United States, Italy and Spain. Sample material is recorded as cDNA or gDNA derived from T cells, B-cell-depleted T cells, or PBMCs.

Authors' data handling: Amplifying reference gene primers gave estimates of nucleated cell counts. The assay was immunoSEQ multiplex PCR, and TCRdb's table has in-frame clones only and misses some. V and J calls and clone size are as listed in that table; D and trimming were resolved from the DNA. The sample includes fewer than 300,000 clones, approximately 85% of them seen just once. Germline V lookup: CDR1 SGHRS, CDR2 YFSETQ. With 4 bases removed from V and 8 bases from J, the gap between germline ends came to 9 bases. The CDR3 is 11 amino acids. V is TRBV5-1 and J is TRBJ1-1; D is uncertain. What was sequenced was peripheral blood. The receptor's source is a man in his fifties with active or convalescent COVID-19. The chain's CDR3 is CASSLQNEAFF. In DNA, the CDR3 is TGCGCCAGCAGCCTACAGAACGAAGCTTTCTTT.